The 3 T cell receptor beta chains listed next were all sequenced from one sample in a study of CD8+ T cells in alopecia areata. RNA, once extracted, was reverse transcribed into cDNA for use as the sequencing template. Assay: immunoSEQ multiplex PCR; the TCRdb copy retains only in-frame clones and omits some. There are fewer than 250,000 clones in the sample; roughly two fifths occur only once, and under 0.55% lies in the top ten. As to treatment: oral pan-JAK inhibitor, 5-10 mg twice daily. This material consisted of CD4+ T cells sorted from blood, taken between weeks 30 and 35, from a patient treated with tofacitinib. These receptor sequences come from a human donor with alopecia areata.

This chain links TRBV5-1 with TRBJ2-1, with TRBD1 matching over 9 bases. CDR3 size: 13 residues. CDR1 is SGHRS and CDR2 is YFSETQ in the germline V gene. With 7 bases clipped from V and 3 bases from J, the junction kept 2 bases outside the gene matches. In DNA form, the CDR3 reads TGCGCCAGCCGGGACAGGGTCTACAATGAGCAGTTCTTC. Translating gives CASRDRVYNEQFF.

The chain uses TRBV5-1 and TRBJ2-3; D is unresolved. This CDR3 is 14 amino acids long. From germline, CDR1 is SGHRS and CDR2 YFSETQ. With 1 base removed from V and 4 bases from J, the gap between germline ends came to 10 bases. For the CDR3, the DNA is TGCGCCAGCAGCTTGATCGGTGGGGCAGATACGCAGTATTTT. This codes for CASSLIGGADTQYF.

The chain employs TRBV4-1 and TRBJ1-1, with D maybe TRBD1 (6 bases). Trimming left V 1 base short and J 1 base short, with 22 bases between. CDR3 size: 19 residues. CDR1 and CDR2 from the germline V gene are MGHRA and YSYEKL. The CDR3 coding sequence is TGCGCCAGCAGCCAAGTTCTCCCACTTTTAGGGACAAGGAACACTGAAGCTTTCTTT. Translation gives CASSQVLPLLGTRNTEAFF.